The clone carrying this TCR beta chain was counted between two and nine times. The data belong to a study of beta chain features in type 1 diabetes. The CDR3 is 15 residues long. Sequencing targeted expressed TCRB transcripts, as all isolated RNA had been reverse transcribed. Assay used: immunoSEQ multiplex PCR; TCRdb lists only in-frame clones, some missing. The data show hundreds of thousands of clones, 30% seen once. The chain joins TRBV21-1 to TRBJ2-1; the table names TRBD2, a call not compared with the DNA. TRBV21-1 is a listed pseudogene. The TCR comes from a young man in good health. The source material was naive CD4+ T cells from blood. The CDR3 spells CASSKVQLSSDEQFF. DNA of the CDR3: TGTGCCAGCAGCAAAGTCCAACTATCTAGCGATGAGCAGTTCTTC.